This T cell receptor beta chain was observed in a study of OX40 agonist ivuxolimab in advanced cancers. As for the study more broadly: The costimulatory receptor OX40 (CD134) was targeted by ivuxolimab, a fully human IgG2 agonistic monoclonal antibody. Of the roughly 52 dose-escalation patients, hepatocellular carcinoma was present in roughly 19, melanoma in around 15, renal cell carcinoma in 9 and head and neck cancer in 9. Intravenous ivuxolimab was administered to patients every 2 weeks at six dose levels: 0.01, 0.1, 0.3, 1.5, 3 and 10 mg/kg. In the dose-escalation cohort, more than 75% of patients were male, and the mean age was approximately 60 years, with a range of roughly 23 to 85. The paper describes the monotherapy dose-escalation part (N of about 50 patients) of the phase I trial of ivuxolimab. Partial responses occurred in three dose-escalation patients: two with cutaneous melanoma and one with hepatocellular carcinoma. Prior anti-PD-1, anti-PD-L1 or anti-CTLA-4 therapy was permitted, and checkpoint inhibitors had been received by 30% to 40% of dose-escalation patients. Peripheral TCRbeta sequencing aimed to test whether ivuxolimab altered TCR sequence diversity and caused clonal T-cell expansion. Broader findings and caveats from the paper: In the 0.1-3.0 mg/kg groups, partial responders were among the patients with the lowest normalized peripheral clonal expansion, particularly in CD8+ T cells. At doses of 0.1 to 3.0 mg/kg, clonal expansion of both CD4+ and CD8+ blood T cells was observed from baseline to week 6. Which antigens the clonally expanded peripheral T cells were specific for was not determined. Low levels of normalized T-cell clonal expansion were also shown by some nonresponding patients. On average, CD8+ T cells showed more expanded clones than CD4+ T cells after ivuxolimab.

Reading the germline V gene gives CDR1 SGDLS and CDR2 YYNGEE. Trimming leaves V shorter by 0 bases and J shorter by 7 bases, with the junction holding 11 bases beyond the gene matches. Measured from the cysteine to the phenylalanine, the CDR3 is 17 residues long. Just CDR3 DNA is preserved here, 51 bases in frame from base 1. Patients with a history of autoimmune disease or receiving systemic immunosuppression were excluded from the trial. Peripheral blood for TCR sequencing was collected from all dose cohorts at baseline, on cycle 4 day 1, and on cycle 7 day 1. The samples were drawn from a first-in-human, open-label, multicenter phase I dose-escalation trial of ivuxolimab. The trial enrolled adults with locally advanced or metastatic head and neck squamous cell, hepatocellular, melanoma or renal cell carcinoma. Before TCR sequencing, CD4+ T cells and CD8+ T cells were sorted from peripheral blood as separate populations.

Worth noting for this clone: Its antigen remains unidentified. No base-level quality is on record; no much larger clone is a single base apart.

To sequence the TCRbeta CDR3 region, genomic DNA was isolated from the sorted cells. The immunoSEQ Assay was used for sequencing of TCRbeta CDR3 regions. In TCRdb, the immuneACCESS table is reduced to in-frame sequences with V and J assigned. These tables do not hold every clone; where another copy was compared, an unresolved V gene accounts for under half, and the others remain unexplained. For this sample there are about 20,000 clones; about 86% appear just once. Clones ranked in the top ten supply 16% of the sample. The material was CD4+ or CD8+ T cells sorted from blood, obtained in a trial of the OX40 agonist ivuxolimab. This receptor chain uses TRBV9 and TRBJ2-1, and TRBD2 matches 9 of the central bases. This TCR was sampled from an adult with an advanced solid tumor such as melanoma, head and neck, liver or kidney cancer. The CDR3: CASSVGGSSGMFNEQFF. The DNA sequence follows: TGTGCCAGCAGCGTAGGGGGCTCTAGCGGGATGTTTAATGAGCAGTTCTTC.